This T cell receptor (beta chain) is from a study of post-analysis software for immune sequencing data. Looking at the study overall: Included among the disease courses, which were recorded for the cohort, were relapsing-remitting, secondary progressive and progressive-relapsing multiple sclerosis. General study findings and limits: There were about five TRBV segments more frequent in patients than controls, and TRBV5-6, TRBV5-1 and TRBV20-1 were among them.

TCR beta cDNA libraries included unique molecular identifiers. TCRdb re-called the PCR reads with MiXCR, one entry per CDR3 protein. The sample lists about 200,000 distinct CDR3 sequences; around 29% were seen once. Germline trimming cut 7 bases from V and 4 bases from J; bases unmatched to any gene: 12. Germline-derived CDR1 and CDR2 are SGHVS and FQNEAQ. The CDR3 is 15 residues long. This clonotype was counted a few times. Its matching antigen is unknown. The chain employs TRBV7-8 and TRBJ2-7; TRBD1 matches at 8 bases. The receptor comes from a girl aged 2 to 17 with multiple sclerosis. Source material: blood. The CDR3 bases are TGTGCCAGCAATCCAGGGGGCTCTCGACTTTACGAGCAGTACTTC. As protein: CASNPGGSRLYEQYF.